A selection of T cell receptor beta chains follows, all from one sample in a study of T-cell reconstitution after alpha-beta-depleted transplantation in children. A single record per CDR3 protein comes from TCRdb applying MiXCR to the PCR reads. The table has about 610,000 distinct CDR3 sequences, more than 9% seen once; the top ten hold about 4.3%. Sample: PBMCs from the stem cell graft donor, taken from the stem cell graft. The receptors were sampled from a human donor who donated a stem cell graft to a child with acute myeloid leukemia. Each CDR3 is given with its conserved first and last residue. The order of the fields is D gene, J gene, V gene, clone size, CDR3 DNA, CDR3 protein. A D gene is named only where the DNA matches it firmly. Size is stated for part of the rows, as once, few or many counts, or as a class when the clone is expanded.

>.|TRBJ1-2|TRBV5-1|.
TGCGCCAGCAGCCCGAACGGGTGGCCTGGCTACACCTTC
CASSPNGWPGYTF
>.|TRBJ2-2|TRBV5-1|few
TGCGCCAGCAGCTTGGTGACGGAGGCCGGGGAGCTGTTTTTT
CASSLVTEAGELFF
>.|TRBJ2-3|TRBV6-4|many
TGTGCCACCAGAACCACAGATACGCAGTATTTT
CATRTTDTQYF
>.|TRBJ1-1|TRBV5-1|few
TGCGCCAGCAGCTTGGACGCGGGGGCGGGTACTGAAGCTTTCTTT
CASSLDAGAGTEAFF
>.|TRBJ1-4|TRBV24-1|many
TGTGCCACCAGTGATCTCCAGGACGGGTTTTTT
CATSDLQDGFF
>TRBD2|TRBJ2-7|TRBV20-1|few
TGCAGTGCACCTATAGCGGGAGAGAACGACGAGCAGTACTTC
CSAPIAGENDEQYF
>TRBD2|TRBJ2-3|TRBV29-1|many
TGCAGCGCGGACGGCGGGAGTCAAAGTCCAGATACGCAGTATTTT
CSADGGSQSPDTQYF
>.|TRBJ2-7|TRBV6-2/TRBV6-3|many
TGTGCCAGCAGTTCTCGAAGGAGCGGGCTACTCTACGAGCAGTACTTC
CASSSRRSGLLYEQYF
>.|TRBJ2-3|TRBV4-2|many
TGTGCCAGCAGCCAAGATCTTTTAGATACGCAGTATTTT
CASSQDLLDTQYF
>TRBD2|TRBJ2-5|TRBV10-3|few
TGTGCCATCAACAGCGGGAGCCACCAAGAGACCCAGTACTTC
CAINSGSHQETQYF
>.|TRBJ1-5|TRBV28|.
TGTGCCAGCAGTCGCCTGAGACAGGCTTACAATCAGCCCCAGCATTTT
CASSRLRQAYNQPQHF
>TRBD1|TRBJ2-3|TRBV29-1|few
TGCAGCGTTAAGGACAGGGGAACAGATACGCAGTATTTT
CSVKDRGTDTQYF
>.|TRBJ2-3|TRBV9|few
TGTGCCAGCAGCGTAGCGGTTGCAGATACGCAGTATTTT
CASSVAVADTQYF
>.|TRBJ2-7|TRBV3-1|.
TGTGCCAGCAGCCGCCACAGCCCTTTGAGCTCCTACGAGCAGTACTTC
CASSRHSPLSSYEQYF
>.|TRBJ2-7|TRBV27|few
TGTGCCAGCAGGCATCTTTCCTACGAGCAGTACTTC
CASRHLSYEQYF
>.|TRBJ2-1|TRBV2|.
TGTGCCAGCACCCTGGGGGACTTCCTCTCCTACAATGAGCAGTTCTTC
CASTLGDFLSYNEQFF
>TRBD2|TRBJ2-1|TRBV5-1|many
TGCGCCAGCAGCCTCGGGACTAGCGGGAGAGATGAGCAGTTCTTC
CASSLGTSGRDEQFF
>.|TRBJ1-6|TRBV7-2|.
TGTGCCAGCAGCCTAGTACTCCGGGACAAAAGTTCACCCCTCCACTTT
CASSLVLRDKSSPLHF
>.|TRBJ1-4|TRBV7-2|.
TGTGCCAGCAGCTCGGCGACTAATGAAAAACTGTTTTTT
CASSSATNEKLFF
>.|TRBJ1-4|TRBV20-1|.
TGCAGTGCTAGACCTCACGGGGGGGCAACTAATGAAAAACTGTTTTTT
CSARPHGGATNEKLFF
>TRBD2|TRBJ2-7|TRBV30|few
TGTGCCTGGAGTGTACAGAAGACTAGCGGGAGTTACGAGCAGTACTTC
CAWSVQKTSGSYEQYF
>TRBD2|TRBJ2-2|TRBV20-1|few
TGCAGTGCTAGGTCGCGCGCGGGAGTCACCGGGGAGCTGTTTTTT
CSARSRAGVTGELFF
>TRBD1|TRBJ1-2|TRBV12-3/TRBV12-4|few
TGTGCCAGCAGTACCCAACAGGGGAAAGGGGTCGAAGGCTACACCTTC
CASSTQQGKGVEGYTF
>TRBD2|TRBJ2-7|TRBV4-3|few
TGCGCCAGCAGCCATGGGACTAGCGCATCCTACGAGCAGTACTTC
CASSHGTSASYEQYF